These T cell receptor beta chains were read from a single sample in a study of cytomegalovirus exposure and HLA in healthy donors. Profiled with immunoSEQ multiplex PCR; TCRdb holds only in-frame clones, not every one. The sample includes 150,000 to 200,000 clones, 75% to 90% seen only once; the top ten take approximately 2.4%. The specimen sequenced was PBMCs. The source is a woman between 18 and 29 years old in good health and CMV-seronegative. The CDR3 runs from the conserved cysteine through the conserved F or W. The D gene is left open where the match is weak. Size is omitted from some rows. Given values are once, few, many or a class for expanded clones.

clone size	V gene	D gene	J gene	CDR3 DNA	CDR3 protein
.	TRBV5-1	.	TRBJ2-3	TGCGCCAGCAGCTTGACACAACAGAAAGATACGCAGTATTTT	CASSLTQQKDTQYF
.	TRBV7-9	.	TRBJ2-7	TGTGCCAGCAGCTTAGGGCAGGGGACCTACGAGCAGTACTTC	CASSLGQGTYEQYF
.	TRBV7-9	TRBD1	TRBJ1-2	TGTGCCAGCAGCAGGACAGGGAACTATGGCTACACCTTC	CASSRTGNYGYTF
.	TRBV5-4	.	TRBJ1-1	TGTGCCAGCAGCTTGGGGGCTGACACTGAAGCTTTCTTT	CASSLGADTEAFF
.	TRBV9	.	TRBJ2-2	TGTGCCAGCAGCGTAGGGGTAGCAATCACCGGGGAGCTGTTTTTT	CASSVGVAITGELFF
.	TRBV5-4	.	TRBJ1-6	TGTGCCAGCAGCTTGTTGGAGGGTGGTTCACCCCTCCACTTT	CASSLLEGGSPLHF
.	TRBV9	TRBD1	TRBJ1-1	TGTGCCAGCAGCGTAGCGGATGAGGGACAGGGTGTAACTGAAGCTTTCTTT	CASSVADEGQGVTEAFF
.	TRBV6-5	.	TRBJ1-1	TGTGCCAGCTCCAGGGCAGCCCTCCTGAACACTGAAGCTTTCTTT	CASSRAALLNTEAFF
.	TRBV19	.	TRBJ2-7	TGTGCCACGTCAAGACAGGTCAGCTCCTACGAGCAGTACTTC	CATSRQVSSYEQYF
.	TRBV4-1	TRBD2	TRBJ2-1	TGCGCCAGCACTCGGACCGGGACTAGCGGTTACAATGAGCAGTTCTTC	CASTRTGTSGYNEQFF
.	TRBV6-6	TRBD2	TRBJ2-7	TGTGCCAGCAGAAAGACTAGCGGGAGGGCTTCGGAATCCTTC	CASRKTSGRASESF
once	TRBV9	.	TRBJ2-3	TGTGCCAGCAGCGTAAGGGAGGATACGCAGTATTTT	CASSVREDTQYF
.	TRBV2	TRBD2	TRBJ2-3	TGTGCCAGCAGTGTCCCCGGCGGGGGTGGGGATACGCAGTATTTT	CASSVPGGGGDTQYF
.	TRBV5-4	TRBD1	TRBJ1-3	TGTGCCAGCAGCCGGGACAGGGGTTATGGAAACACCATATATTTT	CASSRDRGYGNTIYF
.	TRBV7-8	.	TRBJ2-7	TGTGCCAGCAGCCCTAGGTCAGGGTCATACGGCTACGAGCAGTACTTC	CASSPRSGSYGYEQYF
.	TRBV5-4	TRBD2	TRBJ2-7	TGTGCCAGCAGCCTCGGGACTAGCGGGAGAGGCGAGCAGTACTTC	CASSLGTSGRGEQYF
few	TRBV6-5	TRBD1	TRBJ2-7	TGTGCCAGCAGCCGAGGGGGCGCGGGCGAGCAGTACTTC	CASSRGGAGEQYF
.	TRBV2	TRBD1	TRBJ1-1	TGTGCCAGCAGAATAGGGCAGGGGGCCGGTGAAGCTTTCTTT	CASRIGQGAGEAFF
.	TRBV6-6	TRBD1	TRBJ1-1	TGTGCCAGCAGTACTACCGACAGGGCTAACACTGAAGCTTTCTTT	CASSTTDRANTEAFF
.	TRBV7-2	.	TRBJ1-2	TGTGCCAGCAGCTTATCCAGGGAGGGCGGCTACACCTTC	CASSLSREGGYTF
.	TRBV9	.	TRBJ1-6	TGTGCCAGCAGCGTAGAGAGTACAGGGAGCTCCTATAATTCACCCCTCCACTTT	CASSVESTGSSYNSPLHF
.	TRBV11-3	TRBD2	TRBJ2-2	TGTGCCAGCAGCTTACCCGTCCCCGGGACTAGCGTTCTAGGCGGGGAGCTGTTTTTT	CASSLPVPGTSVLGGELFF
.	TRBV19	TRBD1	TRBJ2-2	TGTGCCAGTAGGGGGACAGGGGTCACCGGGGAGCTGTTTTTT	CASRGTGVTGELFF
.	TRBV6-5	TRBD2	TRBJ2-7	TGTGCCAGCAGTTACTCCTCGCTGGGCGGGGGTCCGCAGTACTTC	CASSYSSLGGGPQYF
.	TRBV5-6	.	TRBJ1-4	TGTGCCAGCAGCTCGACAGCCTCAACTAATGAAAAACTGTTTTTT	CASSSTASTNEKLFF
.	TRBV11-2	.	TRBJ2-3	TGTGCCAGCAGAGCTTATGTGGGACTCCTGGGTTTCACAGATACGCAGTATTTT	CASRAYVGLLGFTDTQYF
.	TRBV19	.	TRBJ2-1	TGTGCCAGTAGTATTGGGGGAGGCCCCGCCGATGAGCAGTTCTTC	CASSIGGGPADEQFF
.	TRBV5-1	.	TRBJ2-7	TGCGCCAGCAGCCCGGAGGCCCGCGTGGTTTATGAGCAGTACTTC	CASSPEARVVYEQYF
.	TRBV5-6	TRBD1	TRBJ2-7	TGTGCCAGCAGCTTGGTGGGGACAGGGGGTGTCGAGCAGTACTTC	CASSLVGTGGVEQYF
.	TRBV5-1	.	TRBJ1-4	TGCGCCAGCACCTCCCTGGGGGGGTCTAATGAAAAACTGTTTTTT	CASTSLGGSNEKLFF
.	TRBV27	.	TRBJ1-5	TGTGCCACCTCGGGGGGTCCCGGACAGCCCCAGCATTTT	CATSGGPGQPQHF
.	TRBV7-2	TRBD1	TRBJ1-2	TGTGCCAGCAGGCAGACAGGGGGCCTCTCCTATGGCTACACCTTC	CASRQTGGLSYGYTF
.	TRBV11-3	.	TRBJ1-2	TGTGCCAGCAGCCCAACTAGCATGGGGGGGAGCTACACCTTC	CASSPTSMGGSYTF
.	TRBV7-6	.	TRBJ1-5	TGTGCCAGCAGCTTACGGGGGGACAATCAGCCCCAGCATTTT	CASSLRGDNQPQHF
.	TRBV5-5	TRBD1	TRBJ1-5	TGTGCCAGCAGCTTGGAAGGGACAGCTAGCAATCAGCCCCAGCATTTT	CASSLEGTASNQPQHF
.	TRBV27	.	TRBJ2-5	TGTGCCAGCAGTTTAGACGGACTACCGGAGACCCAGTACTTC	CASSLDGLPETQYF
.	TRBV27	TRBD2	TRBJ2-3	TGTGCCAGCGGACTAGCGGGAGAAGATACGCAGTATTTT	CASGLAGEDTQYF
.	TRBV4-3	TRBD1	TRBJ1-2	TGCGCCAGCAGCAACCGACAGGGCAATAGGTATGGCTACACCTTC	CASSNRQGNRYGYTF
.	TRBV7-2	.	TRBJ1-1	TGTGCCAGCAGCTACGTCGCCTTAAGGGGCGGGAACACTGAAGCTTTCTTT	CASSYVALRGGNTEAFF
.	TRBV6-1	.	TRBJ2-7	TGTGCCAGCAGTGGGGTTTTAGAGGGCTACGAGCAGTACTTC	CASSGVLEGYEQYF
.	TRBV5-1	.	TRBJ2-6	TGCGCCAGCACAGTTTCCTCTGGGGCCAACGTCCTGACTTTC	CASTVSSGANVLTF
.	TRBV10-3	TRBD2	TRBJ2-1	TGTGCCATCAGTGGAGGGCTAGCGGGAGCCAATGAGCAGTTCTTC	CAISGGLAGANEQFF
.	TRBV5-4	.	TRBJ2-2	TGTGCCAGCAGCCCCCCCCCGGGGGGCAACGGGGAGCTGTTTTTT	CASSPPPGGNGELFF
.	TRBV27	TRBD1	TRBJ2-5	TGTGCCAGCAGTTCTCTCTCAGGGGGCCTAGAGACCCAGTACTTC	CASSSLSGGLETQYF
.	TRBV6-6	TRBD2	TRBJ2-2	TGTGCCAGCCGGGGGGGTAGTAGCGCCGGGGAGCTGTTTTTT	CASRGGSSAGELFF
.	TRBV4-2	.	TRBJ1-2	TGTGCCAGCAGCCGGGCAGGGCGAATCCTGAACTATGGCTACACCTTC	CASSRAGRILNYGYTF
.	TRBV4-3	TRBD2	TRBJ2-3	TGCGCCAGCAGCCTCCAACTAGCGGGTCCCACAGATACGCAGTATTTT	CASSLQLAGPTDTQYF
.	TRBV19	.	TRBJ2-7	TGTGCCAGTAGGGACATCCCTACGTCGGAGCAGTACTTC	CASRDIPTSEQYF
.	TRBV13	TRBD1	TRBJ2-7	TGTGCCAGCAGCCTCACCGACCGGGACAGACCCTACGAGCAGTACTTC	CASSLTDRDRPYEQYF
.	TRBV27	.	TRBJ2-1	TGTGCCAGCAGATCCGACTTCAATGAGCAGTTCTTC	CASRSDFNEQFF